These 17 T cell receptor beta chains originate from one sample sequenced in a study of post-analysis software for immune sequencing data. Points from the study as a whole: Compared with controls, patients had more of about 5 TRBV segments, including TRBV5-6, TRBV5-1 and TRBV20-1.

Every TCR beta cDNA library bore unique molecular identifiers. Each CDR3 protein gets one entry after TCRdb re-called the PCR reads with MiXCR. This table has 450,000 to 700,000 distinct CDR3 sequences, 44% appearing once. For these TCRs, the target antigens are not known. Sequencing was done on a sample of blood. These receptors came from a girl aged 5 to 17 with multiple sclerosis.

This clonotype was recorded a few times. The CDR3 coding sequence is TGCAGCGTTGAAGTCAGGGGCGGTGAGCAGTACTTC. Its translation: CSVEVRGGEQYF. The chain has TRBV29-1 and TRBJ2-7; weak D call: TRBD1 (6 bases). CDR1 is SQVTM, CDR2 ANQGSEA, per germline. The CDR3 runs to 12 residues. V was clipped by 1 base and J by 7 bases, with 11 bases between them.

The chain employs TRBV12-3 or TRBV12-4 and TRBJ2-1, with 7 bases that match TRBD2. The CDR3 covers 17 residues. J was trimmed by 5 bases and V by 4 bases; bases with no gene match: 14. In DNA form, the CDR3 reads TGTGCCAGCAGTTCGGGCCTTTTCGAGCGGGGTAACAATGAGCAGTTCTTC. It codes for CASSSGLFERGNNEQFF.

This clonotype was recorded a few times. The rearrangement links TRBV5-1 to TRBJ2-1, with 8 bases identical to TRBD2. The CDR3 runs to 15 residues. V shed 3 bases and J 7 bases; nucleotides not matched to a gene: 9. Per germline, CDR1 SGHRS and CDR2 YFSETQ. CDR3 region: CASSYSGVPQNEQFF. In DNA form, the CDR3 reads TGCGCCAGCAGCTATAGCGGGGTCCCCCAAAATGAGCAGTTCTTC.

The chain joins TRBV29-1 to TRBJ2-7, with 9 bases matching TRBD1. The junction had 9 bases not matched to a gene; V was cut back by 6 bases and J by 3 bases. Germline V CDR1 and CDR2: SQVTM, ANQGSEA. This CDR3 region has 14 residues. The CDR3: CSVRSGTGHYEQYF. CDR3 nucleotides: TGCAGCGTCAGATCCGGGACAGGGCACTACGAGCAGTACTTC.

The CDR3 here is CSASGTGDQETQYF. CDR3 bases: TGCAGTGCCAGTGGGACAGGGGATCAAGAGACCCAGTACTTC. The genes are TRBV20-1 and TRBJ2-5, with TRBD1 identical over 10 bases. The J segment lost 2 bases and the V segment lost 6 bases, leaving 6 bases of the junction unmatched. CDR3 length equals 14 residues. CDR1 and CDR2 from the germline V gene are DFQATT and SNEGSKA (reference sequence).

This sequence joins TRBV12-3 or TRBV12-4 and TRBJ1-1; perhaps TRBD1 as D (6 bases). V was shortened by 7 bases and J by 8 bases, with 17 bases between the two germline ends. This CDR3 has 13 amino acids. CDR3 in DNA: TGTGCCAGCACTCTAGACAGGAGAGGGGAAGCTTTCTTT. As protein: CASTLDRRGEAFF.

The chain joins TRBV30 to TRBJ2-7, with D possibly being TRBD2 (6 bases). The CDR3 loop spans 14 amino acids. CDR1 GTSNPN and CDR2 SVGIG come from the germline V gene (reference sequence). Trimming removed 3 bases from V and 0 bases from J, with 12 bases in between. The CDR3 DNA sequence: TGTGCCTGGAGAAGGGACTTCTACTCCTACGAGCAGTACTTC. It codes for CAWRRDFYSYEQYF. The entire variable domain, with the rest obtained from reference TRBV30 and TRBJ2-7, is as follows: SQTIHQWPATLVQPVGSPLSLECTVEGTSNPNLYWYRQAAGRGLQLLFYSVGIGQISSEVPQNLSASRPQDRQFILSSKKLLLSDSGFYLCAWRRDFYSYEQYFGPGTRLTVT.

The chain combines TRBV5-1 with TRBJ2-1; D might be TRBD1 or TRBD2, each matching 5 bases. V gave up 0 bases and J gave up 8 bases, with 15 bases separating them. The CDR3 runs 15 residues. Germline CDR1 is SGHRS and CDR2 is YFSETQ. Here the CDR3 DNA reads TGCGCCAGCAGCTTGGCGGTTGGGGGAGACCATGAGCAGTTCTTC. Protein: CASSLAVGGDHEQFF.

This clonotype was detected a few times. The chain combines TRBV6-4 with TRBJ2-1; 12 nucleotides match TRBD1. Per germline, CDR1 MRHNA and CDR2 SNTAGT. V lost 3 bases and J lost 8; bases outside the gene matches: 2. This CDR3 has 14 residues. Here the CDR3 reads CASSEGQGADEQFF. The CDR3, as DNA: TGTGCCAGCAGTGAGGGACAGGGGGCCGATGAGCAGTTCTTC.

This clonotype was observed a handful of times. V usage is TRBV2 and J usage is TRBJ2-5; D possibly corresponds to TRBD2 (6 bases). V was clipped by 7 bases and J by 3 bases, with 12 bases between them. The CDR3 covers 13 residues. In germline, CDR1 is SNHLY, CDR2 FYNNEI. CDR3 sequence reads: CASTRREKETQYF. The CDR3 nucleotides are TGTGCCAGCACTAGGCGGGAAAAAGAGACCCAGTACTTC.

In regard to this clonotype: Compared with germline, one end of the junction differs, possibly owing to a read error. V and J are TRBV7-9 and TRBJ2-1; 7 nucleotides line up with TRBD2. The CDR3 is 13 residues long. Germline V gene data show CDR1 as SEHNR and CDR2 as FQNEAQ (reference sequence). For the CDR3, the DNA is TGTGCCGGCAGCTTAGGAGGGAGGGATGAGCAGTTCTTC. It yields the protein CAGSLGGRDEQFF.

J is TRBJ2-3 and V is TRBV7-2; TRBD2 agrees at 13 bases. With V trimmed by 7 bases and J by 6 bases, 10 bases remained unmatched. The germline gives CDR1 SGHTA, CDR2 FQGNSA. The CDR3 loop spans 16 amino acids. CDR3 protein: CASTTGTSGGGDTQYF. The CDR3 DNA follows: TGTGCCAGCACCACCGGCACTAGCGGGGGGGGTGATACGCAGTATTTT. Full variable domain (outside the CDR3, taken from reference TRBV7-2 and TRBJ2-3): GAGVSQSPSNKVTEKGKDVELRCDPISGHTALYWYRQSLGQGLEFLIYFQGNSAPDKSGLPSDRFSAERTGGSVSTLTIQRTQQEDSAVYLCASTTGTSGGGDTQYFGPGTRLTVL.

This clonotype was picked up a small number of times. V and J are TRBV6-1 and TRBJ2-6; D remains ambiguous. Germline V gene sequence: CDR1 MNHNS, CDR2 SASEGT. With 1 base removed from V and 0 bases from J, the gap between germline ends came to 4 bases. The CDR3 is 15 residues long. The CDR3 region has the DNA TGTGCCAGCAGTGAAGGGTACTCTGGGGCCAACGTCCTGACTTTC. It yields the protein CASSEGYSGANVLTF.

This clonotype has ten or more counts. CDR3 coding DNA: TGTGCCAGCAGCTTAGCGGGGAGAGAGACCCAGTACTTC. The encoded protein is CASSLAGRETQYF. This rearrangement joins TRBV7-9 to TRBJ2-5; possibly TRBD2 for D (5 bases). CDR3 length: 13 residues. V was clipped by 0 bases and J by 4 bases, with 6 bases between them. Germline CDR1 and CDR2: SEHNR and FQNEAQ (reference sequence). The full variable domain, in which reference TRBV7-9 and TRBJ2-5 provide the parts outside the CDR3, is DTGVSQNPRHKITKRGQNVTFRCDPISEHNRLYWYRQTLGQGPEFLTYFQNEAQLEKSRLLSDRFSAERPKGSFSTLEIQRTEQGDSAMYLCASSLAGRETQYFGPGTRLLVL.

CDR3 loop: CASSQTGTGGRDTQYF. The CDR3 DNA reads TGTGCCAGCAGTCAAACCGGGACAGGGGGGAGAGATACGCAGTATTTT. The chain carries TRBV6-5 and TRBJ2-3; TRBD1 matches at 11 bases. The CDR3 length is 16 residues. CDR1 is MNHEY and CDR2 is SVGAGI in the germline V gene. The V and J ends lost 5 bases and 5 bases, in that order; junction bases with no gene match: 9.

The chain is built from TRBV20-1 and TRBJ2-1; D possibly corresponds to TRBD2 (7 bases). The CDR3 totals 13 residues. V was shortened by 5 bases and J by 6 bases, with 14 bases between the two germline ends. In germline, CDR1 is DFQATT, CDR2 SNEGSKA (reference sequence). CDR3 loop: CSAPDGGRNEQFF. In nucleotides, the CDR3 is TGCAGTGCTCCGGACGGGGGGCGCAATGAGCAGTTCTTC.

V gene TRBV6-5 combines with J gene TRBJ2-1, with D perhaps matching TRBD1 or TRBD2 (5 bases each). The ends were cut back, 6 bases at V and 9 bases at J, with 18 bases in the middle. This CDR3 has 14 residues. Germline CDR1 reads MNHEY; CDR2 reads SVGAGI. CDR3 in DNA: TGTGCCAGCAGGGACACTGTTGGAGGTGGTGAGCAGTTCTTC. The encoded protein is CASRDTVGGGEQFF.